The present T cell receptor beta chain was sequenced within a study of naive CD8 T cells in extremely preterm neonates. Findings and limits, study-wide: Relative to older groups, preterm infants had shorter, less trimmed CDR3s with fewer N additions. iChao1 richness was lowest in preterm neonates, significantly versus all ages.

The assay was immunoSEQ multiplex PCR, and TCRdb's table has in-frame clones only and misses some. Of a few thousand clones listed, roughly 97% are singletons. Trimming at V came to 3 bases and at J to 6 bases, leaving 1 base not matched to a gene. The germline V gene has CDR1 SGDLS and CDR2 YYNGEE. CDR3 size: 15 residues. Deliveries were elective term cesareans at about 37-41 weeks, with no labor or membrane rupture. Live Annexin V-negative naive CD3+CD8+CD45RA+CCR7+ T cells were sorted. Per sample, roughly 17,000 to 110,000 naive CD8+ cells were sorted. In regard to this clone: Antigen: not known.

This TCR was sampled from a newborn in good health. Sequencing was carried out using naive CD8+ T cells from cord blood. This chain uses TRBV9 with TRBJ2-1; TRBD2 matches 15 bases. The CDR3 nucleotides read TGTGCCAGCAGCGCGGGACTAGCGGGGGGCAATGAGCAGTTCTTC. Translated, it gives CASSAGLAGGNEQFF.